This TCR beta chain comes out of a study of tumor-infiltrating lymphocytes in primary liver carcinoma. Study details: Samples returned roughly 3.65 to 8 million productive TCRbeta reads, a yield that was similar across tissue types.

A constant-region primer primed TCR beta cDNA synthesis from about 550 ng of total RNA. A slightly modified ARM-PCR protocol with three nested multiplex PCR rounds produced these TCR beta libraries. Two initial PCR rounds of around 10 cycles each paired TRBV1-TRBV30 forward primers with a C-beta reverse primer. Using its own MiXCR run on the multiplex PCR reads, TCRdb lists one record per CDR3 protein. The sample yields about 120,000 distinct CDR3 sequences, under 70% seen once. To note about this clonotype: Its antigen is unknown.

Study-level results: Paired tumor-adjacent and tumor-blood samples overlapped less than tumor region pairs did. The study found a significantly higher top-250-clone fraction in tumors than in blood (p = 0.039).

The CDR3 is 16 amino acids. The V gene's germline CDR1 is DFQATT and CDR2 SNEGSKA (reference sequence). The V end was cut by 0 bases, the J end by 4 bases, with 18 bases between. Co-extraction yielded RNA and DNA from roughly 21-30 mg of unsorted bulk tissue. Surgical resection was used to treat these primary liver carcinoma patients. This clonotype was obtained from a woman aged 55-69 years with primary liver carcinoma and hepatitis B virus infection. The rearrangement joins TRBV20-1 to TRBJ2-5; D ambiguous. Sequencing was done on a sample of tumor-adjacent normal liver tissue. CDR3 nucleotide sequence: TGCAGTGCTAGAGACTCAGGCACGGGCGGTTTAGAGACCCAGTACTTC. Amino acid sequence: CSARDSGTGGLETQYF.